This entry lists 12 T cell receptor beta chains sequenced from one sample in a study of control samples from healthy donors and cancer patients. Some clones are missing from TCRdb's copy, which holds only in-frame ones; the method was immunoSEQ multiplex PCR. The table lists approximately 140,000 clones, around 90% of them singletons. Material for sequencing was blood. All receptors derive from a man aged 25 to 40 in good health.

The chain is built from TRBV7-2 and TRBJ2-2; no clear D. CDR1 and CDR2 (germline): SGHTA, FQGNSA. Trimming stripped 4 bases from V and 0 bases from J, with 9 bases between. The CDR3 consists of 15 residues. CDR3 coding DNA: TGTGCCAGCAGCTACTTGGGGACGAACACCGGGGAGCTGTTTTTT. It translates to CASSYLGTNTGELFF.

The J gene is TRBJ2-2, the V gene TRBV7-3, with D uncertain. CDR3 length: 14 residues. Per the germline V gene, CDR1 is SGHTA and CDR2 is FQGTGA. The V gene lost 5 bases and the J gene lost 7 bases, with 14 bases spanning the gap. DNA of the CDR3: TGTGCCAGCAGCCTCACCCTAGGCCTCGGGGAGCTGTTTTTT. Protein sequence: CASSLTLGLGELFF.

This clone was detected only once. This sequence joins TRBV6-1 and TRBJ1-2, with unresolved D. With 1 base removed from V and 8 bases from J, the gap between germline ends came to 11 bases. Germline CDR1 reads MNHNS; CDR2 reads SASEGT. The CDR3 runs to 13 residues. The CDR3 here is CASSEGLGWGYTF. DNA for the CDR3: TGTGCCAGCAGTGAAGGGCTTGGCTGGGGCTACACCTTC.

The genes are TRBV9 and TRBJ2-2; 8 bases match TRBD2. The CDR3 has 18 amino acids. Germline assignment: CDR1 SGDLS and CDR2 YYNGEE. J gave up 5 bases and V 0 bases, and 12 bases lay outside the gene matches. CDR3 DNA sequence: TGTGCCAGCAGCGTAGCTTTGAGGAGCGGGAGTGGTACCGGGGAGCTGTTTTTT. Translated, it gives CASSVALRSGSGTGELFF.

This chain uses TRBV29-1 with TRBJ2-1; TRBD2 matches at 7 bases. The CDR3 loop spans 14 amino acids. CDR1 and CDR2 from the germline V gene are SQVTM and ANQGSEA. V shed 5 bases and J 12 bases; nucleotides not matched to a gene: 16. Here the CDR3 DNA reads TGCAGCGTTTTAGCGGGTCTAGCACAATCTGGGCAGTTCTTC. Encoded protein: CSVLAGLAQSGQFF.

The V gene is TRBV28, the J gene TRBJ2-1, with D possibly TRBD2 on 5 matching bases. V was trimmed by 3 bases and J by 3 bases, leaving 12 bases between them. CDR1 is MDHEN, CDR2 SYDVKM, per germline. The CDR3 runs to 15 residues. The CDR3 sequence: CASSFRTGIYNEQFF. The CDR3 DNA reads as TGTGCCAGCAGTTTTAGGACTGGGATCTACAATGAGCAGTTCTTC.

V usage is TRBV28 and J usage is TRBJ2-2; D is perhaps TRBD1 or TRBD2 (5 bases each). CDR3 size: 18 residues. Trimming stripped 6 bases from V and 4 bases from J, with 24 bases between. CDR1 and CDR2 from the germline V gene are MDHEN and SYDVKM. The CDR3 protein is CASSPVRSLTRGTGELFF. CDR3 bases: TGTGCCAGCAGCCCCGTTCGATCCTTAACGAGGGGCACCGGGGAGCTGTTTTTT.

This rearrangement joins TRBV11-2 to TRBJ1-5, with 11 nucleotides matching TRBD1. CDR3 length equals 15 residues. Germline V CDR1 and CDR2: SGHAT, FQNNGV. J gave up 7 bases and V 3 bases, and 5 bases lay outside the gene matches. CDR3 nucleotide sequence: TGTGCCAGCAGCTTTGGGACAGGGGGTAACCAGCCCCAGCATTTT. Amino acid sequence: CASSFGTGGNQPQHF.

The chain carries TRBV10-2 and TRBJ2-5; D uncertain. The CDR3 covers 14 residues. Trimming removed 2 bases from V and 5 bases from J, with 12 bases in between. Germline values: CDR1 WSHSY, CDR2 SAAADI. In nucleotides, the CDR3 is TGCGCCAGCAGTGAGGCCCACACAGAGGAGACCCAGTACTTC. Translation gives CASSEAHTEETQYF.

This sequence joins TRBV28 and TRBJ2-4, with D possibly called TRBD1 or TRBD2 (5 bases each). The CDR3 sequence is 15 residues long. From germline, CDR1 is MDHEN and CDR2 SYDVKM. Trimming removed 7 bases at V and 1 base at J, with 14 bases between. The chain's CDR3 is CASTADWGAKNIQYF. The CDR3 coding sequence is TGTGCCAGCACCGCTGACTGGGGGGCCAAAAACATTCAGTACTTC.

This sequence joins TRBV28 and TRBJ1-4; D uncertain. The germline CDR1 and CDR2 sequences are MDHEN and SYDVKM. V lost 3 bases and J 1 base, leaving 21 bases between the germline ends. CDR3 size: 19 residues. The CDR3 loop is CASSFIGSFYRGTNEKLFF. The CDR3 DNA is TGTGCCAGCAGTTTTATCGGAAGCTTCTACCGAGGAACTAATGAAAAACTGTTTTTT.

The chain has TRBV18 and TRBJ2-7; D unclear. CDR1 and CDR2 (germline): KGHSH, LQKENI. Trimming removed 3 bases from V and 3 bases from J, with 6 bases in between. CDR3 length equals 12 residues. DNA for the CDR3: TGTGCCAGCTCACCCGACCACTACGAGCAGTACTTC. Translated, it gives CASSPDHYEQYF.